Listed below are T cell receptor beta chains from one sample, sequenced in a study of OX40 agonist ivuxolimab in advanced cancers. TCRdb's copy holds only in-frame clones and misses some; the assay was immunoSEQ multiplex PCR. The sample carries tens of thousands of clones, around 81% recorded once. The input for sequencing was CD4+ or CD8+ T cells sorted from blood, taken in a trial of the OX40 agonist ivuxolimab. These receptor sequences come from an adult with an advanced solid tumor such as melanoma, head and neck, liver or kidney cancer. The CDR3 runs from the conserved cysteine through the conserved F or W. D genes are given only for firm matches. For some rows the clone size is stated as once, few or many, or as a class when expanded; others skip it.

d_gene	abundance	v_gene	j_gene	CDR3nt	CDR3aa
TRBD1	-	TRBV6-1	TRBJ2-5	TGTGCCAGCAGTGCAACTTACAGGGGGCCAGAGACCCAGTACTTC	CASSATYRGPETQYF
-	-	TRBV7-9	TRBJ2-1	TGTGCCAGCAGCCCGAGGGGCAGACCCGACAATGAGCAGTTCTTC	CASSPRGRPDNEQFF
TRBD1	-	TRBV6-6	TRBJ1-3	TGTGCCAGCAGAAACAGGGGGTCGGGAAACACCATATATTTT	CASRNRGSGNTIYF
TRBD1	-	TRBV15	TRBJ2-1	TGTGCCACCAGCAGAGAGGACCGGGACAGGGGATCGGATGAGCAGTTCTTC	CATSREDRDRGSDEQFF
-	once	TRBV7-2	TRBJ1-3	TGTGCCAGCAGCTCTAGCTCTGGAAACACCATATATTTT	CASSSSSGNTIYF
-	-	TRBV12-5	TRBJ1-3	TGTGCTAGTGGTACAGGGAACGCTGGAAACACCATATATTTT	CASGTGNAGNTIYF
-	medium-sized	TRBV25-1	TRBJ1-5	TGTGCCAGCCGGCGAGGGGATGGTCAGCCCCAGCATTTT	CASRRGDGQPQHF
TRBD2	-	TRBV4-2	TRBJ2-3	TGTGCCAGCAGCCAAGATGCGGCGGGGGGGCTCAGGACAGATACGCAGTATTTT	CASSQDAAGGLRTDTQYF
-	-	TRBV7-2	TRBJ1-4	TGTGCCAGCAGCGGAGTGAATCGTGAAAAACTGTTTTTT	CASSGVNREKLFF
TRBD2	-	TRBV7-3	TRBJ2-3	TGTGCCAGCAGCTTAAAATTCGGACTAGCGGGAAATCCAGATACGCAGTATTTT	CASSLKFGLAGNPDTQYF
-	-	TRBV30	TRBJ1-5	TGTGCCTGGAGTGTACCAGGGGCGCTAGGTCAGCCCCAGCATTTT	CAWSVPGALGQPQHF
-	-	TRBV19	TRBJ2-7	TGTGCCAGTAGTATGAGGGGGGCCTACGAGCAGTACTTC	CASSMRGAYEQYF
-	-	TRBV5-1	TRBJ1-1	TGCGCCAGCAGCTTGGCAGGGCCCAGGAACACTGAAGCTTTCTTT	CASSLAGPRNTEAFF
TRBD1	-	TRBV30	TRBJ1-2	TGTGCCTGGAGTGCGGGACAGATCTTCTATGGCTACACCTTC	CAWSAGQIFYGYTF
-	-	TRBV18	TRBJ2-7	TGTGCCAGCTCACCAGGCCTGAGCTCCTACGAGCAGTACTTC	CASSPGLSSYEQYF
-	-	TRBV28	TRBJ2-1	TGTGCCATCCTAGGGGGGGTATACAATGAGCAGTTCTTC	CAILGGVYNEQFF
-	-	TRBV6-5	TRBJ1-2	TGTGCCAGCAGCCCCTTAAACAGGGTTGATGGCTACACCTTC	CASSPLNRVDGYTF
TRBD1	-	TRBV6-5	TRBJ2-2	TGTGCCAGCTGGGACAGGGTAACCACCGGGGAGCTGTTTTTT	CASWDRVTTGELFF
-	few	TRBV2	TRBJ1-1	TGTGCCAGCAGTCTGGACTTTGAAGCTTTCTTT	CASSLDFEAFF
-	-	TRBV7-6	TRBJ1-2	TGTGCCAGCAGCTTAGTGGTCGGTCCCTATGGCTACACCTTC	CASSLVVGPYGYTF
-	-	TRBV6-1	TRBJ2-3	TGTGCCAGCAGTGTGAGGATCGCAGATACGCAGTATTTT	CASSVRIADTQYF
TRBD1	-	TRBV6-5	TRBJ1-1	TGTGCCAGCAGTTACTCTAACAGGGGAAACACTGAAGCTTTCTTT	CASSYSNRGNTEAFF
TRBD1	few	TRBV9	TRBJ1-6	TGTGCCAGCAGCGTAGGGACGCAAAGGACAGGGGATTCACCCCTCCACTTT	CASSVGTQRTGDSPLHF
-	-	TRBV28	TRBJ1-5	TGTGCCAGCAGTTTAGGTAGTCAGGGCAGGGTCAATCAGCCCCAGCATTTT	CASSLGSQGRVNQPQHF
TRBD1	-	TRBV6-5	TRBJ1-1	TGTGCCAGCAGAAGACAGGGAAGTTCTGAAGCTTTCTTT	CASRRQGSSEAFF
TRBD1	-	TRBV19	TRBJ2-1	TGTGCCAGTAGGGTGGCTCGCCAGGGGGCTCTCAATGAGCAGTTCTTC	CASRVARQGALNEQFF
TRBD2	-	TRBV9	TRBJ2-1	TGTGCCAGCAGCGTCTCGACTAGCGGGACGCACAATGAGCAGTTCTTC	CASSVSTSGTHNEQFF
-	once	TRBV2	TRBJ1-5	TGTGCCAGCAGTAGGTTGAATAGCAATCAGCCCCAGCATTTT	CASSRLNSNQPQHF